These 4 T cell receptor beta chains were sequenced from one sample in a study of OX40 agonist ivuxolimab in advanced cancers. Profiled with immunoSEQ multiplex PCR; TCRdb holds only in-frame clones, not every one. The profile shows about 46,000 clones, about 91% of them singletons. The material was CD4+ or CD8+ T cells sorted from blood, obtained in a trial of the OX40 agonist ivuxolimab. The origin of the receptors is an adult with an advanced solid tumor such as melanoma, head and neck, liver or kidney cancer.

CDR3 nucleotide sequence: TGTGCCAGCAGCTTAGGGGGACAGGGGCCCTACAATGAGCAGTTCTTC. It specifies CASSLGGQGPYNEQFF. This sequence joins TRBV7-9 and TRBJ2-1; 10 positions agree with TRBD1. The CDR3 totals 16 residues. CDR1 and CDR2 from the germline V gene are SEHNR and FQNEAQ (reference sequence). The ends lost 1 base at V and 2 bases at J; junction bases unmatched: 2.

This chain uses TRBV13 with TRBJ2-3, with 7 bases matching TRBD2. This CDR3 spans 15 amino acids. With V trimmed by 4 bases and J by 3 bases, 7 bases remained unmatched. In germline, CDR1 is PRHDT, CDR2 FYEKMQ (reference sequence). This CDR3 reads CASSSGGGTTDTQYF. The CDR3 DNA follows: TGTGCCAGCAGCTCGGGGGGAGGGACGACAGATACGCAGTATTTT.

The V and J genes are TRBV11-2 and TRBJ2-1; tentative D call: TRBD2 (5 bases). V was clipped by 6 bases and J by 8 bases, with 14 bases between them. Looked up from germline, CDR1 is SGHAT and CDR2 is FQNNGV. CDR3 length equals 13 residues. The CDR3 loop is CASRVRGSDEQFF. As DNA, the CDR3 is TGTGCCAGCAGAGTCCGGGGTTCTGATGAGCAGTTCTTC.

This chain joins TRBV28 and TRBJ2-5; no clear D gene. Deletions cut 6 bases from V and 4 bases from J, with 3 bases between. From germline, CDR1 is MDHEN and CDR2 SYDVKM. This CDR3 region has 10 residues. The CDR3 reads CASSGETQYF. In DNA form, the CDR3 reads TGTGCCAGCAGCGGAGAGACCCAGTACTTC.